The T cell receptor beta chain described here comes from a study of blood T cell repertoires in COVID-19. Turning to the study itself: Sources were T cells, B-cell-depleted T cells, or PBMCs; the material itself was cDNA or gDNA.

The data were produced by immunoSEQ multiplex PCR, yet TCRdb's version contains in-frame clones alone and is incomplete. Among about 250,000 clones, 90% were seen once, and the ten largest hold around 2.3%. Patients from Seattle were sampled longitudinally, starting during active infection. V lost 7 bases and J 0 bases, leaving 7 bases between the germline ends. CDR3 length: 13 amino acids. CDR1 is WNHNN, CDR2 SYGVQD, per germline (reference sequence). This chain links TRBV10-1 with TRBJ1-5; unclear D gene. This sequence was found in a woman between 55 and 75 years old with COVID-19, enrolled during active disease. Sequenced input: peripheral blood. This chain's CDR3 is CASTRFSNQPQHF. In DNA, the CDR3 is TGCGCCAGCACGCGGTTTAGCAATCAGCCCCAGCATTTT.